Shown below are 23 T cell receptor beta chains from a single sample sequenced in a study of cytomegalovirus exposure and HLA in healthy donors. The PCR made use of 60 Vbeta and 13 Jbeta primers. This table comes from immunoSEQ multiplex PCR, and its TCRdb copy is limited to in-frame clones, with some not included. The sample shows about 110,000 clones, roughly three quarters of them seen only once. The sample taken for sequencing was PBMCs. The receptors come from a young man in good health and CMV-seronegative.

With regard to this clone: A junction end diverges from the germline sequence, so it may reflect a read error. Other DNA variants within this sample encode the same CDR3. The chain carries TRBV7-9 and TRBJ1-5, with D possibly TRBD1 on 6 matching bases. Germline V gene sequence: CDR1 SEHNR, CDR2 FQNEAQ (reference sequence). CDR3 length: 15 residues. The CDR3 is CASSLAGGGNQPQHF. CDR3 nucleotide sequence: TGTGCCAGCAGCTTAGCGGGGGGGGGCAACCAGCCCCAGCATTTT.

V is TRBV7-3 and J is TRBJ2-5, with 11 bases that match TRBD2. The CDR3 has 15 residues. Per the germline V gene, CDR1 is SGHTA and CDR2 is FQGTGA. V shed 2 bases, J shed 4 bases, and the junction held 3 bases outside the gene matches. CDR3 sequence: CASSLGGTSGETQYF. The CDR3, as DNA: TGTGCCAGCAGCTTAGGTGGGACTAGCGGAGAGACCCAGTACTTC.

The V and J genes are TRBV9 and TRBJ1-2; 7 bases agree with TRBD1. Germline lookup yields CDR1 SGDLS and CDR2 YYNGEE. The CDR3 spans 16 residues. Losses at the gene ends were 3 bases for V and 4 bases for J; bases not matched to a gene: 12. CDR3 amino acids: CASSETGTEESYGYTF. The CDR3 nucleotides are TGTGCCAGCAGCGAAACCGGGACAGAAGAATCCTATGGCTACACCTTC.

The V call is TRBV12-5, the J call TRBJ2-5; TRBD2 matches at 7 bases. There are 15 residues in the CDR3. Germline loops: CDR1 LGHNT, CDR2 FRNRAP. The J segment lost 1 base and the V segment lost 5 bases, leaving 7 bases of the junction unmatched. CDR3 sequence reads: CASGRTGGIQETQYF. CDR3 nucleotide sequence: TGTGCTAGTGGTAGGACGGGGGGTATCCAAGAGACCCAGTACTTC.

CDR3 DNA: TGCAGCGTTGACTCGGGACAGGGGGCGCAAAATACGCAGTATTTT. Amino acids: CSVDSGQGAQNTQYF. The rearrangement joins TRBV29-1 to TRBJ2-3; 12 nucleotides align to TRBD1. This CDR3 contains 15 residues. Germline values: CDR1 SQVTM, CDR2 ANQGSEA. V was pared by 3 bases and J by 7 bases, with 8 bases of the junction left unmatched.

This clone was seen more than once but under ten times. CDR3 sequence reads: CASSLGGITDTQYF. CDR3 nucleotide sequence: TGTGCCAGCAGCTTAGGAGGGATCACAGATACGCAGTATTTT. The chain uses TRBV7-9 and TRBJ2-3; D might be TRBD2 (5 bases). Looked up from germline, CDR1 is SEHNR and CDR2 is FQNEAQ (reference sequence). The V and J ends lost 1 base and 2 bases respectively, with 7 bases between them. CDR3 size: 14 residues.

In this sample, this clone turned up a few times. This chain connects TRBV2 to TRBJ1-1, with D unclear. Trimming stripped 2 bases from V and 1 base from J, with 5 bases between. The CDR3 is 13 amino acids. From germline, CDR1 is SNHLY and CDR2 FYNNEI. The CDR3 bases are TGTGCCAGCAGTGAATCAGGGAACACTGAAGCTTTCTTT. Translation gives CASSESGNTEAFF.

The table lists this clone with a few counts. V is TRBV19 and J is TRBJ2-1; perhaps TRBD2 as D (5 bases). The CDR3 is made up of 13 amino acids. V was pared by 5 bases and J by 8 bases, with 13 bases between. CDR1 and CDR2 (germline): LNHDA, SQIVND (reference sequence). DNA for the CDR3: TGTGCCAGTAGTTCAGTTAGCGTCGATGAGCAGTTCTTC. Translated: CASSSVSVDEQFF.

This clone was detected once. This chain joins TRBV6-6 and TRBJ2-3; 7 nucleotides match TRBD2. The V gene end was trimmed by 7 bases and the J gene end by 6 bases; junction bases not matched to a gene: 13. The CDR3 is 15 amino acids. Looked up from germline, CDR1 is MNHNY and CDR2 is SVGAGI (reference sequence). The DNA of the CDR3 is TGTGCCAGCATGGGGCAGCGGGGTTCCTCTGATACGCAGTATTTT. Amino acid sequence: CASMGQRGSSDTQYF.

The chain combines TRBV6-1 with TRBJ2-1; 10 bases map to TRBD2. The germline V gene encodes CDR1 MNHNS and CDR2 SASEGT. V gave up 7 bases and J gave up 10 bases; unmatched junction bases: 13. CDR3 length equals 15 residues. The CDR3, as DNA: TGTGCCAGCACCCCGTGGAGCGGGGGGGCCGGAGAGCAGTTCTTC. This translates into CASTPWSGGAGEQFF.

This sequence joins TRBV27 and TRBJ1-4; 10 bases line up with TRBD1. The CDR3 contains 19 residues. Looked up from germline, CDR1 is MNHEY and CDR2 is SMNVEV (reference sequence). The ends lost 3 bases at V and 3 bases at J; junction bases unmatched: 13. The CDR3 region is CASSFSGTGVGRANEKLFF. Here the CDR3 DNA reads TGTGCCAGCAGTTTTTCTGGGACAGGGGTTGGACGAGCTAATGAAAAACTGTTTTTT.

The V gene is TRBV7-2, the J gene TRBJ2-7, with D possibly TRBD1 on 7 matching bases. The V end was cut by 2 bases, the J end by 3 bases, with 17 bases between. The CDR3 consists of 16 residues. Germline lookup yields CDR1 SGHTA and CDR2 FQGNSA. The CDR3: CASSLKLAGGNYEQYF. The CDR3 DNA reads TGTGCCAGCAGCTTAAAGTTGGCAGGGGGGAACTACGAGCAGTACTTC.

The CDR3 nucleotides read TGTGCCAGCAGCCAAGAATTTCAGGGGCCTGGGGCCAACGTCCTGACTTTC. The encoded protein is CASSQEFQGPGANVLTF. The chain is built from TRBV4-2 and TRBJ2-6; D is perhaps TRBD1 (6 bases). CDR1 and CDR2 from the germline V gene are LGHNA and YNFKEQ. The CDR3 is 17 residues long. V lost 0 bases and J lost 2, with 11 bases in between.

The chain uses TRBV5-8 and TRBJ1-5, with TRBD1 matching over 7 bases. The CDR3 extends over 16 amino acids. The ends lost 1 base at V and 5 bases at J; junction bases unmatched: 9. Germline values: CDR1 SGHTS, CDR2 YDEGEE. CDR3 coding DNA: TGTGCCAGCAGCTTGTCGACAGGGAAAATCCATCAGCCCCAGCATTTT. Residues: CASSLSTGKIHQPQHF.

This clone was detected a few times. This chain joins TRBV29-1 and TRBJ2-7, with D unresolved. This CDR3 comprises 12 residues. Germline lookup yields CDR1 SQVTM and CDR2 ANQGSEA. V shed 0 bases and J shed 4 bases, with 7 bases lying between them. CDR3 residues: CSVEESGYEQYF. In DNA, the CDR3 is TGCAGCGTTGAAGAGTCGGGTTACGAGCAGTACTTC.

CDR3 sequence (DNA): TGTGCCAGCAGTGACACAGCCACCGGGGAGCTGTTTTTT. It encodes CASSDTATGELFF. This chain connects TRBV6-4 to TRBJ2-2, with D hard to call. This CDR3 region has 13 residues. The V end was cut by 2 bases, the J end by 4 bases, with 5 bases between. Germline-derived CDR1 and CDR2 are MRHNA and SNTAGT.

The chain has TRBV19 and TRBJ1-5; TRBD1 matches at 8 bases. The CDR3 extends over 16 amino acids. In germline, CDR1 is LNHDA, CDR2 SQIVND (reference sequence). V was clipped by 2 bases and J by 7 bases; unmatched bases: 10. The CDR3 coding sequence is TGTGCCAGTAGTATATTGGGGACAGGAGGGTGGCAGCCCCAGCATTTT. This gives the protein CASSILGTGGWQPQHF.

The chain recombines TRBV29-1 with TRBJ1-4; D ambiguous. The CDR3 has 12 amino acids. The V end was cut by 7 bases, the J end by 8 bases, with 14 bases between. Germline CDR1 and CDR2: SQVTM and ANQGSEA. The CDR3 here is CSARGGREKLFF. CDR3 sequence (DNA): TGCAGCGCTCGGGGAGGCAGAGAAAAACTGTTTTTT.

This clone was seen a handful of times. The rearrangement uses TRBV6-5 and TRBJ1-2, with 7 bases lining up with TRBD1. From germline, CDR1 is MNHEY and CDR2 SVGAGI. This CDR3 is built from 15 residues. J gave up 2 bases and V 5 bases, and 8 bases lay outside the gene matches. The CDR3 sequence is CASSLQQGRNYGYTF. The CDR3 DNA follows: TGTGCCAGCAGTCTCCAACAGGGGAGGAACTATGGCTACACCTTC.

This clone has only one observation. The V call is TRBV2, the J call TRBJ1-5, with D tentatively TRBD1 (6 bases). V dropped 2 bases and J dropped 0 bases, with 23 bases sitting between them. Germline V gene data show CDR1 as SNHLY and CDR2 as FYNNEI. This CDR3 comprises 20 residues. The CDR3 reads CASSESSRGWGPYSNQPQHF. In nucleotides, the CDR3 is TGTGCCAGCAGTGAATCCAGTAGGGGGTGGGGGCCTTATAGCAATCAGCCCCAGCATTTT.

With regard to this clone: In the same sample, other DNA sequences code for this CDR3. CDR3 DNA sequence: TGTGCCAGCAGCACTAGCGGGGGCACTTACGAGCAGTACTTC. Translating it yields CASSTSGGTYEQYF. The chain employs TRBV6-5 and TRBJ2-7, with 11 bases identical to TRBD2. Germline V gene lookup returns CDR1 MNHEY and CDR2 SVGAGI. J was trimmed by 4 bases and V by 6 bases; bases with no gene match: 5. This CDR3 is built from 14 residues.

The chain recombines TRBV5-6 with TRBJ2-6; D call uncertain. The CDR3 contains 15 residues. V dropped 5 bases and J dropped 2 bases, with 11 bases sitting between them. Germline V gene lookup returns CDR1 SGHDT and CDR2 YYEEEE. The CDR3 loop is CASRNWQAGANVLTF. The DNA of the CDR3 is TGTGCCAGCAGGAATTGGCAGGCTGGGGCCAACGTCCTGACTTTC.

J is TRBJ2-6 and V is TRBV18; no clear D. V was trimmed by 6 bases and J by 1 base, leaving 16 bases between them. Looked up from germline, CDR1 is KGHSH and CDR2 is LQKENI. The CDR3 sequence is 17 residues long. The CDR3 region has the DNA TGTGCCAGCTCCCCTCCTAGGCTTGGATCTGGGGCCAACGTCCTGACTTTC. Translated: CASSPPRLGSGANVLTF.